This TCR beta chain was identified during a study of response to subunit inactivated influenza vaccine. The CDR3 spans 13 residues. V shed 3 bases, J shed 6 bases, and the junction held 6 bases outside the gene matches. Germline assignment: CDR1 DFQATT and CDR2 SNEGSKA (reference sequence). This clonotype has just a few counts. TCRdb ran MiXCR on the RT-PCR reads and lists one entry per CDR3 protein. In the table there are more than 450,000 distinct CDR3 sequences, 10% to 12% of which are singletons. These records were also assigned to another study, of T cells expressing NK-cell markers. That report notes: TCR beta libraries carry UMIs added by 5'RACE template switching. From sorted CD3+CD56+NKG2C+, CD3+CD56+NKG2C- and CD3+CD56-NKG2C+ T cells came the TCR beta repertoires. Eight donors were sequenced, of whom seven were HCMV-seropositive, while the remaining one was HCMV-seronegative. A range of 1.0-7.0% of CD8+ T cells consisted of dominant NKG2C+ clonotypes in 5 to 7 donors. Several of the donors also had these clonotypes leading their CD3+CD56-NKG2C+ fraction.

The receptor comes from a man aged 50-60 years who received an inactivated influenza vaccine. The chain links TRBV20-1 to TRBJ2-7; 9 bases fit TRBD1. Material: PBMCs from blood, obtained on the day of vaccination. The CDR3 is CSASRDRVSEQYF. CDR3 sequence (DNA): TGCAGTGCTAGCCGGGACAGGGTCAGCGAGCAGTACTTC.